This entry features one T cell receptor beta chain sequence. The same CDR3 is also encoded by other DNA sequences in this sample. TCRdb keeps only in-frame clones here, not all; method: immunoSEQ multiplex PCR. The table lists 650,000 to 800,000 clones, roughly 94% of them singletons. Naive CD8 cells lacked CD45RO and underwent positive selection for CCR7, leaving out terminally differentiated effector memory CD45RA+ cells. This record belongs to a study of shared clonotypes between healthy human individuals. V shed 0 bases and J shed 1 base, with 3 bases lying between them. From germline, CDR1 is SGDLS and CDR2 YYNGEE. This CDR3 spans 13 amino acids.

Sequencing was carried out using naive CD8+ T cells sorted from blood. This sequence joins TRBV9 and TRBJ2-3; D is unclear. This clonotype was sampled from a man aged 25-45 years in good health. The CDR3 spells CASSVGGTDTQYF. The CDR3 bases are TGTGCCAGCAGCGTAGGGGGCACAGATACGCAGTATTTT.